This is a list of T cell receptor beta chains from one sample in a study of technical replicates of blood from several donors. The protocol was immunoSEQ multiplex PCR, while the TCRdb copy is restricted to in-frame clones and leaves out a portion. The sample includes 74,000 or so clones, about 90% of them seen just once. Material: T cells isolated from PBMCs. These receptors originate from a human donor in good health. Both conserved end residues are trimmed from each CDR3.

J gene | V gene | CDR3 protein
TRBJ1-1 | TRBV4-3 | ASSQEEGATEAF
TRBJ2-3 | TRBV15 | ATSRGTTSASTDTQY
TRBJ2-3 | TRBV9 | ASSAREGGTDTQY
TRBJ1-1 | TRBV5-1 | ASSLEGSAEAF
TRBJ2-2 | TRBV5-1 | ASSLGGSGKFGELF
TRBJ1-5 | TRBV7-2 | ASSLGDREHQPQH
TRBJ1-3 | TRBV7-9 | ASSPGSYSGNTIY
TRBJ2-7 | TRBV6-1 | ASSEGLAGNEQY
TRBJ1-1 | TRBV28 | ASSSRSPSGEAF
TRBJ2-2 | TRBV5-1 | ASENRDIRAGELF
TRBJ1-1 | TRBV6-5 | ASSLLGRTEAF
TRBJ2-1 | TRBV7-7 | ASSITTSSYNEQF
TRBJ2-7 | TRBV19 | ASSPDRASSYEQY
TRBJ1-2 | TRBV4-2 | ASSQDVGGQDRIYGYT
TRBJ2-1 | TRBV11-3 | ASSPLLAGGLGQF
TRBJ1-2 | TRBV27 | ASSPRTGPNYGYT
TRBJ2-2 | TRBV14 | ASSQLRRAVGELF
TRBJ2-7 | TRBV10-3 | AIALAGGGGSDYEQY
TRBJ1-1 | TRBV6-1 | ASSLTPLLNTEAF
TRBJ1-1 | TRBV7-9 | ASSFGQYAEAF
TRBJ2-6 | TRBV11-2 | ASSLTGRSGANVLT
TRBJ1-2 | TRBV28 | ASSPSIGQGFYGYT
TRBJ2-7 | TRBV4-3 | ASSHGTETYEQY
TRBJ1-5 | TRBV2 | ASSEWVGEDSQPQH
TRBJ2-7 | TRBV10-1 | ASSDRGQTYEQY
TRBJ1-1 | TRBV27 | ASKGRGSPNTEAF
TRBJ2-7 | TRBV6-5 | ASIGLGQGYEQY
TRBJ1-5 | TRBV2 | ASSPGTVRYQPQH
TRBJ2-1 | TRBV6-5 | ASGTSFSYNEQF
TRBJ2-7 | TRBV29-1 | SVEGQGMYEQY
TRBJ2-6 | TRBV2 | ASRAAAVNSGANVLT
TRBJ1-5 | TRBV9 | ASSIGQGLQPQH
TRBJ1-1 | TRBV19 | ASSIGRFSEAF
TRBJ2-7 | TRBV7-9 | ASSARQGYHEQY
TRBJ1-4 | TRBV30 | AWTPPGLIEKLF
TRBJ2-7 | TRBV5-1 | ASSRTGTGGDEQY
TRBJ1-5 | TRBV29-1 | SAGQGSDQPQH
TRBJ2-7 | TRBV6-1 | ASSEFQGVNEQY
TRBJ1-5 | TRBV15 | ATSRVTGVFQPQH
TRBJ1-1 | TRBV15 | ATNLDRTTEAF
TRBJ2-3 | TRBV27 | ASTSLAGLAGEADTQY
TRBJ1-4 | TRBV28 | ASLRINNRAVNEKLF
TRBJ2-3 | TRBV6-5 | ASSYREISTDTQY
TRBJ2-1 | TRBV7-6 | ASTPGVYNEQF
TRBJ1-5 | TRBV6-1 | ASSEQDSNQPQH
TRBJ1-2 | TRBV27 | ASRRGTGTYGYT
TRBJ2-7 | TRBV6-1 | ASSEPGTYEQY
TRBJ2-7 | TRBV5-5 | ASSLTRGKAYEQY
TRBJ1-1 | TRBV15 | ATSAGGTEAF
TRBJ2-3 | TRBV5-8 | ASILTGWMTDTQY
TRBJ2-7 | TRBV9 | ASSAPRPQRETYEQY
TRBJ2-1 | TRBV5-6 | ASSLVHSLNEQF
TRBJ2-7 | TRBV7-7 | ASSRGLASGDEQY